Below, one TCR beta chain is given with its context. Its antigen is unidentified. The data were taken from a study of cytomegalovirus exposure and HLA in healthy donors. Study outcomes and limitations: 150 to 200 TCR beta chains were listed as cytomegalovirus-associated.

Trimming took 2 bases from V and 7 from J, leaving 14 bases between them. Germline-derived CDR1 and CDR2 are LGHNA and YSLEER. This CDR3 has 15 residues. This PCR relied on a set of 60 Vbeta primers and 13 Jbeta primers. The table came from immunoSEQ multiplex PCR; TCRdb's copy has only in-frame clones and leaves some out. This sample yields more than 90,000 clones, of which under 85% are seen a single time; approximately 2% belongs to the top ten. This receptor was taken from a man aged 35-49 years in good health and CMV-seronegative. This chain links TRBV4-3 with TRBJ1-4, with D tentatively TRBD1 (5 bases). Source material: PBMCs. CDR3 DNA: TGCGCCAGCAGCCAAACAACGACGGGGGTTGAAAAACTGTTTTTT. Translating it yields CASSQTTTGVEKLFF.